At least ten counts were recorded for the clone carrying this TCR beta chain. Antigen specificity is unknown. These data belong to a study of metastatic and nonmetastatic thyroid tumors. Study information: Thyroid patients, malignant and benign, had repertoires compared across blood and tumor or nodule tissue.

Findings of the study overall: Significantly higher TCR beta diversity was reportedly seen in malignant thyroid tumors than benign nodules, in blood and tumor.

The CDR3 totals 15 residues. Germline CDR1 is DFQATT and CDR2 is SNEGSKA (reference sequence). V was pared by 0 bases and J by 5 bases, with 9 bases of the junction left unmatched. Authors' methods: The study took CDR3 differences across clinicopathological groups and made a distant-metastasis classifier for papillary thyroid cancer from them. TCRdb ran MiXCR on the PCR reads. TCRdb assigned the V and J calls; the authors' analysis was not used. The table has roughly 57,000 clones, approximately 20% seen once; the top ten hold about 4.1%. All patients reached thyroid surgery having received no treatment beforehand.

The rearrangement joins TRBV20-1 to TRBJ2-5; 7 bases line up with TRBD1. Specimen: blood. This receptor was obtained from a female donor with papillary thyroid cancer or a benign thyroid nodule (not recorded which). Some clones in this sample may be carry-over from other donors' samples. The CDR3 DNA is TGCAGTGCTAGAGATTCGGACAGGTTCCCGGAGACCCAGTACTTC. Amino acids: CSARDSDRFPETQYF.